These 5 T cell receptor beta chains came from one sample sequenced in a study of spatial heterogeneity in lung cancer. Time point given: sample taken at primary tumor resection. Material for sequencing was whole RNA from tumor, nontumor lung or frozen PBMC, left unsorted. TCRdb re-analysed the 5' RACE reads in MiXCR, keeping a single row per CDR3 protein. This table has about 13,000 distinct CDR3 sequences, about 5.6% appearing once. Sequencing was performed on lung tumor tissue, taken at surgery. The receptors were gathered from a human donor with early-stage non-small cell lung cancer.

This clonotype was seen many times. The library was designed around alpha chains, so this beta chain is a stray read whose abundance carries little weight. The V gene is TRBV24-1, the J gene TRBJ2-2; the D gene is possibly TRBD1 (6 bases). The CDR3 spans 16 residues. Germline V CDR1 and CDR2: KGHDR, SFDVKD. Trimming left V 7 bases short and J 6 bases short, with 20 bases between. The CDR3 DNA sequence: TGTGCCACCAGGTCGTCGGGACCGACAGGAGCCGGGGAGCTGTTTTTT. Translating it yields CATRSSGPTGAGELFF.

This clonotype was observed at least ten times. This beta chain represents an off-target read in a library built for alpha chains; its size is of limited meaning. V usage is TRBV9 and J usage is TRBJ2-2; a weak D match, TRBD1 (6 bases). Germline values: CDR1 SGDLS, CDR2 YYNGEE. This CDR3 contains 15 residues. Deletions cut 4 bases from V and 5 bases from J, with 15 bases between. The CDR3 bases are TGTGCCAGCAGCTACCAAAGGGGGATAACCGGGGAGCTGTTTTTT. It is translated as CASSYQRGITGELFF.

In this sample, this clonotype turned up many times. Within a library made for alpha chains, this beta chain is off target, and its count is uninformative. The gene calls are TRBV20-1 and TRBJ2-2; maybe TRBD2 (5 bases). The CDR3 loop spans 13 amino acids. Trimming left V 0 bases short and J 5 bases short, with 7 bases between. Germline values: CDR1 DFQATT, CDR2 SNEGSKA (reference sequence). The CDR3 nucleotides read TGCAGTGCTAGAGATCGGGGTACCGGGGAGCTGTTTTTT. Amino acids: CSARDRGTGELFF.

The sample holds many counts of this clonotype. This beta chain lies outside the target of a library built for alpha chains; its clone size means little. The V call is TRBV6-1, the J call TRBJ1-5; 7 bases fit TRBD1. The CDR3 is 13 residues long. V shed 8 bases, J shed 5 bases, and the junction held 6 bases outside the gene matches. The germline CDR1 and CDR2 sequences are MNHNS and SASEGT. CDR3 in DNA: TGTGCCAGCGAACAGGGGTGGGATCAGCCCCAGCATTTT. It codes for CASEQGWDQPQHF.

Regarding this clonotype: Within a library made for alpha chains, this beta chain is off target, and its count is uninformative. V is TRBV11-2 and J is TRBJ2-1; 7 bases fit TRBD2. Germline V gene lookup returns CDR1 SGHAT and CDR2 FQNNGV. The V gene end was trimmed by 1 base and the J gene end by 4 bases; junction bases not matched to a gene: 1. This CDR3 has 14 residues. CDR3: CASSLALAYNEQFF. The CDR3 nucleotides are TGTGCCAGCAGCTTAGCACTAGCGTACAATGAGCAGTTCTTC. Full variable domain (outside the CDR3, taken from reference TRBV11-2 and TRBJ2-1): EAGVAQSPRYKIIEKRQSVAFWCNPISGHATLYWYQQILGQGPKLLIQFQNNGVVDDSQLPKDRFSAERLKGVDSTLKIQPAKLEDSAVYLCASSLALAYNEQFFGPGTRLTVL.